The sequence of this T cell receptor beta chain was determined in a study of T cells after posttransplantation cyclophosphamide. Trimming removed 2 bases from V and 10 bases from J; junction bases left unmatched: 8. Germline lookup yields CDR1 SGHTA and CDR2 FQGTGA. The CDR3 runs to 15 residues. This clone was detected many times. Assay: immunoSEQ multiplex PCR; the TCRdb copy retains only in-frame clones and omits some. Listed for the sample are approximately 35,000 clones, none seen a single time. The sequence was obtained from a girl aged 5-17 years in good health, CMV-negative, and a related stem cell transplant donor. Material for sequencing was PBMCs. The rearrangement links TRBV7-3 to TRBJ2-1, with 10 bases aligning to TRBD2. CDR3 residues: CASSLDPSGGGEQFF. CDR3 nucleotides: TGTGCCAGCAGCTTAGATCCTAGCGGGGGCGGGGAGCAGTTCTTC.